These T cell receptor beta chains were read from a single sample in a study of cytomegalovirus exposure and HLA in healthy donors. Repertoires were generated with immunoSEQ multiplex PCR, while TCRdb's copy carries only in-frame clones and drops some. The sample lists about 100,000 clones; around 80% were seen once. Material for sequencing was PBMCs. The receptors originated from a man aged 30 to 45 in good health and CMV-seropositive. The CDR3 runs from the conserved cysteine through the conserved F or W. The order of the fields is clone size, D gene, V gene, J gene, CDR3 protein, CDR3 DNA. D genes are given only for firm matches. Size is omitted from some rows. Given values are once, few, many or a class for expanded clones.

clone_size: few; d_call: .; v_call: TRBV2; j_call: TRBJ2-5; cdr3_aa: CASSAWFGSGRTQETQYF; cdr3_nt: TGTGCCAGCAGTGCCTGGTTCGGGTCGGGGAGGACACAAGAGACCCAGTACTTC
clone_size: .; d_call: TRBD1; v_call: TRBV16; j_call: TRBJ1-5; cdr3_aa: CASSRDRDQPQHF; cdr3_nt: TGTGCCAGCAGCCGGGACAGGGATCAGCCCCAGCATTTT
clone_size: .; d_call: .; v_call: TRBV6-5; j_call: TRBJ2-7; cdr3_aa: CAIRDTSSYEQYF; cdr3_nt: TGTGCCATCCGGGACACTTCCTCCTACGAGCAGTACTTC
clone_size: .; d_call: .; v_call: TRBV2; j_call: TRBJ1-1; cdr3_aa: CASSGSGAARAFF; cdr3_nt: TGTGCCAGCAGTGGGTCAGGGGCTGCGAGAGCTTTCTTT
clone_size: .; d_call: TRBD1; v_call: TRBV19; j_call: TRBJ1-2; cdr3_aa: CASSSTGVYGYTF; cdr3_nt: TGTGCCAGTAGCAGTACAGGGGTCTATGGCTACACCTTC
clone_size: .; d_call: .; v_call: TRBV9; j_call: TRBJ1-1; cdr3_aa: CASSLYTDNTEAFF; cdr3_nt: TGTGCCAGCAGCCTATATACTGATAACACTGAAGCTTTCTTT
clone_size: few; d_call: TRBD1; v_call: TRBV7-9; j_call: TRBJ1-5; cdr3_aa: CASSLGGQANQPQHF; cdr3_nt: TGTGCCAGCAGCTTAGGAGGACAGGCGAATCAGCCCCAGCATTTT
clone_size: .; d_call: .; v_call: TRBV7-2; j_call: TRBJ2-3; cdr3_aa: CASSFVGADTQYF; cdr3_nt: TGTGCCAGCAGCTTCGTAGGGGCAGATACGCAGTATTTT
clone_size: .; d_call: TRBD1; v_call: TRBV25-1; j_call: TRBJ2-2; cdr3_aa: CASSVPGTGNTGELFF; cdr3_nt: TGTGCCAGCAGTGTACCCGGGACAGGGAACACCGGGGAGCTGTTTTTT
clone_size: once; d_call: .; v_call: TRBV2; j_call: TRBJ1-6; cdr3_aa: CASSRLTGINSPLHF; cdr3_nt: TGTGCCAGCAGTCGCCTGACCGGGATCAATTCACCCCTCCACTTT
clone_size: .; d_call: .; v_call: TRBV7-9; j_call: TRBJ1-4; cdr3_aa: CASSLLSAGREKLFF; cdr3_nt: TGTGCCAGCAGCTTATTAAGTGCAGGGCGTGAAAAACTGTTTTTT
clone_size: few; d_call: .; v_call: TRBV5-4; j_call: TRBJ2-3; cdr3_aa: CASSSTGRDTQYF; cdr3_nt: TGTGCCAGCAGCTCAACGGGGAGAGATACGCAGTATTTT
clone_size: .; d_call: .; v_call: TRBV30; j_call: TRBJ1-2; cdr3_aa: CAWNIGGGNGYTF; cdr3_nt: TGTGCCTGGAACATCGGCGGCGGGAATGGCTACACCTTC
clone_size: .; d_call: TRBD2; v_call: TRBV11-3; j_call: TRBJ2-7; cdr3_aa: CASSLDLGSGGSYEQYF; cdr3_nt: TGTGCCAGCAGCTTAGATCTGGGGAGCGGGGGATCCTACGAGCAGTACTTC
clone_size: .; d_call: TRBD1; v_call: TRBV15; j_call: TRBJ2-7; cdr3_aa: CATSPGQGPAYEQYF; cdr3_nt: TGTGCCACCAGCCCTGGACAGGGGCCAGCCTACGAGCAGTACTTC
clone_size: .; d_call: .; v_call: TRBV9; j_call: TRBJ1-6; cdr3_aa: CASSGTGTPLHF; cdr3_nt: TGTGCCAGCAGCGGCACCGGGACACCCCTCCACTTT
clone_size: .; d_call: TRBD2; v_call: TRBV10-3; j_call: TRBJ2-1; cdr3_aa: CAISEGRGGYNEQFF; cdr3_nt: TGTGCCATCAGTGAAGGGCGGGGGGGCTACAATGAGCAGTTCTTC
clone_size: .; d_call: .; v_call: TRBV11-3; j_call: TRBJ1-1; cdr3_aa: CASSPSKNTEAFF; cdr3_nt: TGTGCCAGCAGCCCATCAAAGAACACTGAAGCTTTCTTT
clone_size: .; d_call: TRBD1; v_call: TRBV7-2; j_call: TRBJ1-2; cdr3_aa: CASSLAPGTGGWHTF; cdr3_nt: TGTGCCAGCAGCTTAGCGCCAGGGACAGGGGGTTGGCACACCTTC
clone_size: .; d_call: TRBD1; v_call: TRBV4-1; j_call: TRBJ1-2; cdr3_aa: CASSPNEQGVNYGYTF; cdr3_nt: TGCGCCAGCAGCCCTAACGAGCAGGGGGTTAACTATGGCTACACCTTC
clone_size: .; d_call: TRBD1; v_call: TRBV4-2; j_call: TRBJ1-1; cdr3_aa: CASSQEGQTNTEAFF; cdr3_nt: TGTGCCAGCAGCCAAGAGGGACAGACGAACACTGAAGCTTTCTTT
clone_size: .; d_call: .; v_call: TRBV7-9; j_call: TRBJ1-4; cdr3_aa: CASSLQGPDEKLFF; cdr3_nt: TGTGCCAGCAGCTTACAGGGGCCGGATGAAAAACTGTTTTTT
clone_size: .; d_call: .; v_call: TRBV5-6; j_call: TRBJ2-5; cdr3_aa: CASSLGVWGETQYF; cdr3_nt: TGTGCCAGCAGCTTAGGGGTCTGGGGAGAGACCCAGTACTTC
clone_size: .; d_call: TRBD1; v_call: TRBV19; j_call: TRBJ2-4; cdr3_aa: CASSRDRGSKNIQYF; cdr3_nt: TGTGCCAGTAGTAGGGACAGGGGTTCCAAAAACATTCAGTACTTC
clone_size: .; d_call: TRBD2; v_call: TRBV11-3; j_call: TRBJ2-3; cdr3_aa: CASRSRGTSRMDTQYF; cdr3_nt: TGTGCCAGCAGGTCCCGGGGGACTAGTCGAATGGATACGCAGTATTTT
clone_size: .; d_call: .; v_call: TRBV18; j_call: TRBJ2-3; cdr3_aa: CASSPPVEDTQYF; cdr3_nt: TGTGCCAGCTCACCACCGGTGGAGGATACGCAGTATTTT
clone_size: .; d_call: .; v_call: TRBV2; j_call: TRBJ1-6; cdr3_aa: CASSADQGSYNSPLHF; cdr3_nt: TGTGCCAGCAGCGCGGACCAGGGCTCCTATAATTCACCCCTCCACTTT
clone_size: .; d_call: TRBD1; v_call: TRBV18; j_call: TRBJ2-7; cdr3_aa: CASSPSWTGGYEQYF; cdr3_nt: TGTGCCAGCTCACCCTCTTGGACAGGCGGCTACGAGCAGTACTTC
clone_size: .; d_call: .; v_call: TRBV9; j_call: TRBJ1-3; cdr3_aa: CASSVGPGSSGNTIYF; cdr3_nt: TGTGCCAGCAGCGTAGGTCCGGGGAGCTCTGGAAACACCATATATTTT
clone_size: once; d_call: .; v_call: TRBV9; j_call: TRBJ2-3; cdr3_aa: CASSPFERQTDTQYF; cdr3_nt: TGTGCCAGCAGCCCTTTTGAGCGGCAGACAGATACGCAGTATTTT
clone_size: .; d_call: .; v_call: TRBV5-1; j_call: TRBJ2-5; cdr3_aa: CASSLEQHQETQYF; cdr3_nt: TGCGCCAGCAGCTTAGAACAGCACCAAGAGACCCAGTACTTC
clone_size: .; d_call: .; v_call: TRBV15; j_call: TRBJ1-5; cdr3_aa: CATSREGSNQPQHF; cdr3_nt: TGTGCCACCAGCAGAGAGGGGAGTAATCAGCCCCAGCATTTT
clone_size: .; d_call: .; v_call: TRBV28; j_call: TRBJ1-2; cdr3_aa: CASSLRLGYTF; cdr3_nt: TGTGCCAGCAGCCTCAGACTTGGCTACACCTTC
clone_size: .; d_call: TRBD2; v_call: TRBV19; j_call: TRBJ2-2; cdr3_aa: CASTQGTGGLTGELFF; cdr3_nt: TGTGCCAGTACCCAGGGAACGGGGGGGCTGACCGGGGAGCTGTTTTTT
clone_size: .; d_call: .; v_call: TRBV29-1; j_call: TRBJ2-3; cdr3_aa: CSVAPRQTLRTDTQYF; cdr3_nt: TGCAGCGTCGCACCTCGACAGACCCTACGCACAGATACGCAGTATTTT
clone_size: .; d_call: .; v_call: TRBV6-5; j_call: TRBJ2-7; cdr3_aa: CASSQTRDEQYF; cdr3_nt: TGTGCCAGCAGCCAGACTCGGGACGAGCAGTACTTC
clone_size: .; d_call: .; v_call: TRBV6-1; j_call: TRBJ1-1; cdr3_aa: CASSLRYTEAFF; cdr3_nt: TGTGCCAGCAGTCTGCGGTACACTGAAGCTTTCTTT
clone_size: .; d_call: .; v_call: TRBV5-5; j_call: TRBJ2-3; cdr3_aa: CASSPEAGTDTQYF; cdr3_nt: TGTGCCAGCAGCCCCGAGGCCGGCACAGATACGCAGTATTTT
clone_size: few; d_call: .; v_call: TRBV5-6; j_call: TRBJ1-2; cdr3_aa: CASSPGLGNYGYTF; cdr3_nt: TGTGCCAGCAGCCCCGGACTGGGGAACTATGGCTACACCTTC
clone_size: .; d_call: .; v_call: TRBV11-2; j_call: TRBJ1-4; cdr3_aa: CASSHYNTGYEKLFF; cdr3_nt: TGTGCCAGCAGTCACTACAACACAGGTTATGAAAAACTGTTTTTT
clone_size: .; d_call: .; v_call: TRBV5-6; j_call: TRBJ2-1; cdr3_aa: CASSIGGVQFF; cdr3_nt: TGTGCCAGCAGCATTGGAGGGGTACAGTTCTTC
clone_size: .; d_call: .; v_call: TRBV19; j_call: TRBJ1-2; cdr3_aa: CASRAGYGYTF; cdr3_nt: TGTGCCAGTAGAGCAGGGTACGGCTACACCTTC
clone_size: .; d_call: .; v_call: TRBV7-6; j_call: TRBJ1-1; cdr3_aa: CASSFGQSNTEAFF; cdr3_nt: TGTGCCAGCAGCTTTGGACAGTCGAACACTGAAGCTTTCTTT
clone_size: .; d_call: .; v_call: TRBV4-2; j_call: TRBJ1-3; cdr3_aa: CASSQAGAKLSGNTIYF; cdr3_nt: TGTGCCAGCAGCCAAGCGGGAGCGAAGCTCTCTGGAAACACCATATATTTT
clone_size: .; d_call: .; v_call: TRBV6-5; j_call: TRBJ1-5; cdr3_aa: CASRPLGESNQPQHF; cdr3_nt: TGTGCCAGCAGGCCTCTTGGGGAGAGCAATCAGCCCCAACATTTT
clone_size: .; d_call: .; v_call: TRBV7-6; j_call: TRBJ1-1; cdr3_aa: CASSQSGGPGTEAFF; cdr3_nt: TGTGCCAGCAGCCAAAGCGGGGGGCCTGGCACTGAAGCTTTCTTT
clone_size: .; d_call: .; v_call: TRBV2; j_call: TRBJ1-1; cdr3_aa: CASRAEWNTEAFF; cdr3_nt: TGTGCCAGCAGGGCTGAATGGAACACTGAAGCTTTCTTT
clone_size: .; d_call: TRBD2; v_call: TRBV5-6; j_call: TRBJ2-3; cdr3_aa: CASSYGTSGGTDTQYF; cdr3_nt: TGTGCCAGCAGCTACGGGACTAGCGGGGGAACAGATACGCAGTATTTT
clone_size: .; d_call: TRBD1; v_call: TRBV9; j_call: TRBJ1-1; cdr3_aa: CASSVTDREAFF; cdr3_nt: TGTGCCAGCAGCGTTACGGACAGGGAAGCTTTCTTT
clone_size: .; d_call: .; v_call: TRBV6-5; j_call: TRBJ2-3; cdr3_aa: CASGAADTQYF; cdr3_nt: TGTGCCAGTGGGGCGGCAGATACGCAGTATTTT
clone_size: once; d_call: .; v_call: TRBV30; j_call: TRBJ1-1; cdr3_aa: CAWSRQVNTEAFF; cdr3_nt: TGTGCCTGGAGTCGACAGGTTAACACTGAAGCTTTCTTT
clone_size: .; d_call: .; v_call: TRBV9; j_call: TRBJ1-1; cdr3_aa: CASSLTENTEAFF; cdr3_nt: TGTGCCAGCAGCCTTACAGAGAACACTGAAGCTTTCTTT
clone_size: .; d_call: .; v_call: TRBV7-9; j_call: TRBJ1-3; cdr3_aa: CASSFGTGSGNTIYF; cdr3_nt: TGTGCCAGCAGCTTTGGTACAGGCTCTGGAAACACCATATATTTT
clone_size: .; d_call: .; v_call: TRBV5-4; j_call: TRBJ1-2; cdr3_aa: CASSLDPEFYGYTF; cdr3_nt: TGTGCCAGCAGCTTGGATCCGGAGTTCTATGGCTACACCTTC
clone_size: .; d_call: .; v_call: TRBV6-5; j_call: TRBJ2-5; cdr3_aa: CASGLDQETQYF; cdr3_nt: TGTGCCAGCGGCCTAGACCAAGAGACCCAGTACTTC
clone_size: .; d_call: TRBD1; v_call: TRBV19; j_call: TRBJ1-1; cdr3_aa: CASSITGGTEAFF; cdr3_nt: TGTGCCAGTAGTATAACAGGGGGGACTGAAGCTTTCTTT
clone_size: .; d_call: .; v_call: TRBV5-1; j_call: TRBJ1-1; cdr3_aa: CTMGWGGNTEAFF; cdr3_nt: TGCACAATGGGGTGGGGGGGGAACACTGAAGCTTTCTTT
clone_size: .; d_call: .; v_call: TRBV6-5; j_call: TRBJ2-7; cdr3_aa: CASSYSRGGYEQYF; cdr3_nt: TGTGCCAGCAGTTACTCGAGAGGGGGTTACGAGCAGTACTTC
clone_size: few; d_call: .; v_call: TRBV7-2; j_call: TRBJ2-3; cdr3_aa: CASSSVRTDTQYF; cdr3_nt: TGTGCCAGCAGCAGCGTTCGCACAGATACGCAGTATTTT
clone_size: .; d_call: .; v_call: TRBV4-1; j_call: TRBJ2-7; cdr3_aa: CASSQDGPGTYEQYF; cdr3_nt: TGCGCCAGCAGCCAAGATGGTCCAGGGACCTACGAGCAGTACTTC